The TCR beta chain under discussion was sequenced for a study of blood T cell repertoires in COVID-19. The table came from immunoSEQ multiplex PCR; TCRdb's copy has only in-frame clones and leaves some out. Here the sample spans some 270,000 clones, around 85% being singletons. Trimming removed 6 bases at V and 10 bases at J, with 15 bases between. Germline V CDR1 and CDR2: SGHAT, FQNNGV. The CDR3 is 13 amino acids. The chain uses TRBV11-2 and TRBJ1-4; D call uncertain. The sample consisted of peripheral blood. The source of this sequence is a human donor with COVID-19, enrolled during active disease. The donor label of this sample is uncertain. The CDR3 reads CASRRLVRGKLFF. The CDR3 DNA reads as TGTGCCAGCAGGAGATTAGTGCGGGGAAAACTGTTTTTT.